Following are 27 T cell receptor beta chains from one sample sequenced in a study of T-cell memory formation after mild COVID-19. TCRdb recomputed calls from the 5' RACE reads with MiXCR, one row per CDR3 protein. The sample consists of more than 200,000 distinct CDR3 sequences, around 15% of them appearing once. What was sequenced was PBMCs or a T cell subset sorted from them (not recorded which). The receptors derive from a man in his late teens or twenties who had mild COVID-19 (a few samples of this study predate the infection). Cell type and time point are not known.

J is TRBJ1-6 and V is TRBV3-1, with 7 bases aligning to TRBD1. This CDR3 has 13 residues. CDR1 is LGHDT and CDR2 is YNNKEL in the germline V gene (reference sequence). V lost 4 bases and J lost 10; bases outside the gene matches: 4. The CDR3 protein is CASSPTGDSPLHF. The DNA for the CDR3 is TGTGCCAGCAGCCCCACAGGGGACTCACCCCTCCACTTT.

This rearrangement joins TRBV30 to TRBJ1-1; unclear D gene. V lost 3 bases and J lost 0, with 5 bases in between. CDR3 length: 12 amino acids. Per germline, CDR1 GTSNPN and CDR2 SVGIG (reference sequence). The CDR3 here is CAWSGMNTEAFF. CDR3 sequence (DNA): TGTGCCTGGAGCGGAATGAACACTGAAGCTTTCTTT.

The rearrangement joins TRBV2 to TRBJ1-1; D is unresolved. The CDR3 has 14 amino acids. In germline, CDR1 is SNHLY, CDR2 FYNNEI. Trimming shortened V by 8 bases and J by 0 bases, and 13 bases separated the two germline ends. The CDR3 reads CASGSESMNTEAFF. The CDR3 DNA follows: TGTGCCAGCGGCTCAGAAAGCATGAACACTGAAGCTTTCTTT. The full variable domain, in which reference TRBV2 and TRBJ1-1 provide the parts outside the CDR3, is EPEVTQTPSHQVTQMGQEVILRCVPISNHLYFYWYRQILGQKVEFLVSFYNNEISEKSEIFDDQFSVERPDGSNFTLKIRSTKLEDSAMYFCASGSESMNTEAFFGQGTRLTVV.

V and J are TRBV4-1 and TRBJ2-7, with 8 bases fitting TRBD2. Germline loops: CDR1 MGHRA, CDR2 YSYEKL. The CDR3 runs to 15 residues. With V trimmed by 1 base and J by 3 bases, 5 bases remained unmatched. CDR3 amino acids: CASSQGHSGDYEQYF. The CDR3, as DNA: TGCGCCAGCAGCCAAGGCCATAGCGGGGACTACGAGCAGTACTTC.

CDR3 protein: CASSETQEYEQYV. The CDR3 DNA reads as TGTGCCAGCAGCGAAACGCAGGAATACGAGCAGTACGTC. V and J are TRBV7-2 and TRBJ2-7; D unresolved. V was shortened by 5 bases and J by 4 bases, with 12 bases between the two germline ends. The CDR3 has 13 residues. The germline CDR1 and CDR2 sequences are SGHTA and FQGNSA.

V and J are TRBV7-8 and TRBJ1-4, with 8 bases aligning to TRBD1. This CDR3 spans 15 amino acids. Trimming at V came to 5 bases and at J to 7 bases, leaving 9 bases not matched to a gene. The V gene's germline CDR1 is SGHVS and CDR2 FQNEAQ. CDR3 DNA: TGTGCCAGCAGCCTAGATGGGACAGGAAGTGAAAAACTGTTTTTT. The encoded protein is CASSLDGTGSEKLFF.

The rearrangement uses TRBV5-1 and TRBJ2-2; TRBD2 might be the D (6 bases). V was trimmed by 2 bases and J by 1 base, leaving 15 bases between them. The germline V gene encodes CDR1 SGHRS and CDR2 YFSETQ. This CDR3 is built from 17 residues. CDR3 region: CASSLNMWRGNTGELFF. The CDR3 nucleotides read TGCGCCAGCAGCTTAAATATGTGGAGGGGGAACACCGGGGAGCTGTTTTTT. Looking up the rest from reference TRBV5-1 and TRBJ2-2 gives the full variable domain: KAGVTQTPRYLIKTRGQQVTLSCSPISGHRSVSWYQQTPGQGLQFLFEYFSETQRNKGNFPGRFSGRQFSNSRSEMNVSTLELGDSALYLCASSLNMWRGNTGELFFGEGSRLTVL.

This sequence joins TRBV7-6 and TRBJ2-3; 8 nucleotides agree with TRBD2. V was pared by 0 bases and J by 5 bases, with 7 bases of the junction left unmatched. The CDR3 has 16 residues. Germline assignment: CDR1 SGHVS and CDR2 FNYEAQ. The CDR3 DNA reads TGTGCCAGCAGCTTAGCTCAACGGGGGGGTGGAGATACGCAGTATTTT. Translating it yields CASSLAQRGGGDTQYF.

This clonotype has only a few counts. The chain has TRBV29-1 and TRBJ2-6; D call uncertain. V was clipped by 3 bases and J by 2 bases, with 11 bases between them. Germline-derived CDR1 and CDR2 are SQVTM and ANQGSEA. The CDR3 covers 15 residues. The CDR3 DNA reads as TGCAGCGTTGAGGAGTGGGCAGCTGGGGCCAACGTCCTGACTTTC. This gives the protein CSVEEWAAGANVLTF.

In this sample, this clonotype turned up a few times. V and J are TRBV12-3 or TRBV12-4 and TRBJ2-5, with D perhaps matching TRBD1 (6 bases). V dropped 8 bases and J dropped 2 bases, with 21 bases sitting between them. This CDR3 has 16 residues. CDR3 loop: CASGHQQGYYQETQYF. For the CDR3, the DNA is TGTGCCAGCGGTCATCAACAGGGTTACTATCAAGAGACCCAGTACTTC.

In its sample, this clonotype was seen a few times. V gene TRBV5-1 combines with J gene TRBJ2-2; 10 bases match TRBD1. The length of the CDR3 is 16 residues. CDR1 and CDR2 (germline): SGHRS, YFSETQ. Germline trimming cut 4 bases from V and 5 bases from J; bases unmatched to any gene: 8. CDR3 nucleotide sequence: TGCGCCAGCAGCAAGACAGGGGGCGCAGAAACCGGGGAGCTGTTTTTT. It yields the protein CASSKTGGAETGELFF. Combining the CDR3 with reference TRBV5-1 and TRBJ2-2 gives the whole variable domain KAGVTQTPRYLIKTRGQQVTLSCSPISGHRSVSWYQQTPGQGLQFLFEYFSETQRNKGNFPGRFSGRQFSNSRSEMNVSTLELGDSALYLCASSKTGGAETGELFFGEGSRLTVL.

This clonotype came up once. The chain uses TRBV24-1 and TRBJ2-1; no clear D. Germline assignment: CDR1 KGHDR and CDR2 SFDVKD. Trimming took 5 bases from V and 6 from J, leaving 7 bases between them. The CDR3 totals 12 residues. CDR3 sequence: CATSGYGNEQFF. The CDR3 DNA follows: TGTGCCACCAGTGGATACGGCAATGAGCAGTTCTTC.

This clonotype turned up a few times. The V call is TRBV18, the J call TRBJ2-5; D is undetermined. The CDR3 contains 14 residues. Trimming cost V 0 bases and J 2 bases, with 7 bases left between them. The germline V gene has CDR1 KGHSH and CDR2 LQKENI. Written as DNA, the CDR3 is TGTGCCAGCTCACCACCAGCCCTTCAAGAGACCCAGTACTTC. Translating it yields CASSPPALQETQYF.

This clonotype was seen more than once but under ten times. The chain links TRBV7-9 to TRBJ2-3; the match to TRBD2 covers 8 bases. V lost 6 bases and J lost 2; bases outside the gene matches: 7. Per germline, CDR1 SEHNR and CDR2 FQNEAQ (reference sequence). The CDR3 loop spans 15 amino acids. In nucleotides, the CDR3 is TGTGCCAGCAGAGCAAGCGGGGGTCACACAGATACGCAGTATTTT. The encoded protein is CASRASGGHTDTQYF.

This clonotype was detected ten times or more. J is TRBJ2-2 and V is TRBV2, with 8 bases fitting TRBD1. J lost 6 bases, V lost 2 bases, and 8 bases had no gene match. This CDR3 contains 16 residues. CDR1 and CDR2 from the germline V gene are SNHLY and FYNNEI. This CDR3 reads CASSERQGALAGELFF. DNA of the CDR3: TGTGCCAGCAGTGAAAGGCAGGGGGCCTTGGCCGGGGAGCTGTTTTTT. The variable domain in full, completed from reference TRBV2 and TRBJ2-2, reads EPEVTQTPSHQVTQMGQEVILRCVPISNHLYFYWYRQILGQKVEFLVSFYNNEISEKSEIFDDQFSVERPDGSNFTLKIRSTKLEDSAMYFCASSERQGALAGELFFGEGSRLTVL.

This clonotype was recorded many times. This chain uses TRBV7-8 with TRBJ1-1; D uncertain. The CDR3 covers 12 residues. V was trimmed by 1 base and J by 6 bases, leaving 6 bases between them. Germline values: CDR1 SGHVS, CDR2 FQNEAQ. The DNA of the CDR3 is TGTGCCAGCAGCTTAGATTCGGCTGAAGCTTTCTTT. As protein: CASSLDSAEAFF.

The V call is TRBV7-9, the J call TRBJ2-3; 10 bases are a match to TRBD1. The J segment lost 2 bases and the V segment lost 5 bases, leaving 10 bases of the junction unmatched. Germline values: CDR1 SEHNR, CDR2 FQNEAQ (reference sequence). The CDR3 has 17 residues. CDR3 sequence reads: CASSPAGTGELTDTQYF. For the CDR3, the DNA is TGTGCCAGCAGCCCAGCCGGGACAGGGGAACTCACAGATACGCAGTATTTT. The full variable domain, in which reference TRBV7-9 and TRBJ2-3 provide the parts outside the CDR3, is DTGVSQNPRHKITKRGQNVTFRCDPISEHNRLYWYRQTLGQGPEFLTYFQNEAQLEKSRLLSDRFSAERPKGSFSTLEIQRTEQGDSAMYLCASSPAGTGELTDTQYFGPGTRLTVL.

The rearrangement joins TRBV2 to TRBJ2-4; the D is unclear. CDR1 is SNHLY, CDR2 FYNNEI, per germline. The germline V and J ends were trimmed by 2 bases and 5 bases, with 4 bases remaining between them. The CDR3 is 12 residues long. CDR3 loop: CASSELENIQYF. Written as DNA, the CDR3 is TGTGCCAGCAGTGAACTCGAAAACATTCAGTACTTC.

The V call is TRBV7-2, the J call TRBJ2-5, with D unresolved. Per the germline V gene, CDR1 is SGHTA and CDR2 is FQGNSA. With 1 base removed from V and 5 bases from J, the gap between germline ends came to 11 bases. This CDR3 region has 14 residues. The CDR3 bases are TGTGCCAGCAGCTTAGGGACGACCAGGGAGACCCAGTACTTC. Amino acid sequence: CASSLGTTRETQYF.

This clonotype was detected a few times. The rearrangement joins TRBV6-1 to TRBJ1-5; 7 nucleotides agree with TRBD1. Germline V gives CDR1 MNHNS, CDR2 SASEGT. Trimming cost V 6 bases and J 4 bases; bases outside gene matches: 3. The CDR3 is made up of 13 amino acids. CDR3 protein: CASRPTGNQPQHF. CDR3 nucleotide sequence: TGTGCCAGCAGGCCGACAGGGAATCAGCCCCAGCATTTT.

CDR3 coding DNA: TGTGCCAGCAGTTACTCGACAGGGAGGGCTGGAAACACCATATATTTT. Its protein product is CASSYSTGRAGNTIYF. The V and J genes are TRBV6-5 and TRBJ1-3, with 7 bases lining up with TRBD1. The CDR3 is made up of 16 amino acids. Unmatched junction bases numbered 4, after V lost 0 bases and J lost 2 bases. The germline V gene encodes CDR1 MNHEY and CDR2 SVGAGI.

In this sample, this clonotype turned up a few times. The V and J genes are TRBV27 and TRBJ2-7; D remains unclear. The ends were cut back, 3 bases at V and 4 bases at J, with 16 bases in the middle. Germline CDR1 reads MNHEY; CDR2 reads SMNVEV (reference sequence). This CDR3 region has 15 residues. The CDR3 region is CASSFQVSERYEQYF. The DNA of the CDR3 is TGTGCCAGCAGTTTCCAGGTATCTGAGCGTTACGAGCAGTACTTC.

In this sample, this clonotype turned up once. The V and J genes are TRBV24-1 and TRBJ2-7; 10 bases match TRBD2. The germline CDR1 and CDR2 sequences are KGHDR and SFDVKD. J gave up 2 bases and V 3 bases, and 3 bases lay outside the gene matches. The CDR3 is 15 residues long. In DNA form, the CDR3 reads TGTGCCACCAGTGATCCCCTAGCGGGAGCCTACGAGCAGTACTTC. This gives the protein CATSDPLAGAYEQYF.

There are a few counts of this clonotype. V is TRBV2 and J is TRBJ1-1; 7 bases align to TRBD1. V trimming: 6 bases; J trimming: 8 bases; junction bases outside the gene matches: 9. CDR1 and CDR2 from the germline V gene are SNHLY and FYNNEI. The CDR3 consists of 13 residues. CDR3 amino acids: CASRGKGGVEAFF. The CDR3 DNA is TGTGCCAGCAGAGGCAAAGGGGGCGTAGAAGCTTTCTTT.

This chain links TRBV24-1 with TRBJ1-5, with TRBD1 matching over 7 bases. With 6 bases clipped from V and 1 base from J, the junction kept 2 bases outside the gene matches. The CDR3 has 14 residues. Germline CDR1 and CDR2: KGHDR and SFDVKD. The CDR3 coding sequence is TGTGCCACCAGTCCAGGGGGAAGCAATCAGCCCCAGCATTTT. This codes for CATSPGGSNQPQHF.

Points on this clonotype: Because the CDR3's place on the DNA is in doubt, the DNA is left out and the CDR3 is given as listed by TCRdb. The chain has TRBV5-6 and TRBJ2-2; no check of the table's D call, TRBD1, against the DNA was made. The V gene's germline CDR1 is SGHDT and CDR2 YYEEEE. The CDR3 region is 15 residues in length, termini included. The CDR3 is CASSLQSGRAGELFF.

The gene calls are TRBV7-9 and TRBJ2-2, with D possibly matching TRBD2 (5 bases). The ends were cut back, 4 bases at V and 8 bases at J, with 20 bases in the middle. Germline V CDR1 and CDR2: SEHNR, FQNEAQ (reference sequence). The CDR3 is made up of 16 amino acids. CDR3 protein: CASSSERRGNAGELFF. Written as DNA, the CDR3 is TGTGCCAGCAGCTCTGAAAGGAGAGGGAATGCAGGGGAGCTGTTTTTT.